This TCR beta chain was retrieved from a study of T cells in localized non-small cell lung cancer. Study-level results: Maximal T cell clonality occurred in uninvolved adjacent lung, with tumor ranking below it. Only one tumor region went through sequencing, so heterogeneity may still be there.

Note on this clone: The antigen remains unidentified.

The CDR3 consists of 16 residues. Germline V gives CDR1 MNHGY, CDR2 SAAAGT. V dropped 6 bases and J dropped 0; count of bases not matched to a gene: 7. The data were produced by immunoSEQ multiplex PCR, yet TCRdb's version contains in-frame clones alone and is incomplete. The sample has around 2,100 clones; 24% are singletons. This receptor was taken from a female donor of 60 years or more with stage II lung adenocarcinoma. This specimen consisted of lung tumor tissue, obtained before any cancer treatment. The V and J genes are TRBV6-8 and TRBJ2-5, with 10 bases fitting TRBD2. CDR3 DNA sequence: TGTGCCAGCAGAATATTAGCGGGAGGCAACCAAGAGACCCAGTACTTC. Its protein is CASRILAGGNQETQYF.